This TCR beta chain comes out of a study of blood T cell repertoires in COVID-19. Across the study: Acute-phase and convalescent COVID-19 samples originated in the United States, Italy and Spain.

V was clipped by 3 bases and J by 5 bases, with 11 bases between them. There are 14 residues in the CDR3. Germline lookup yields CDR1 MNHEY and CDR2 SMNVEV (reference sequence). Repertoires were generated with immunoSEQ multiplex PCR, while TCRdb's copy carries only in-frame clones and drops some. The sample lists 100,000 to 150,000 clones, over 85% occurring once. The TCR sequence derives from a man aged 60 to 69 with COVID-19, enrolled during active disease. The J gene is TRBJ1-5, the V gene TRBV27; D remains ambiguous. The sample taken for sequencing was peripheral blood. CDR3 sequence: CASSFSGLDQPQHF. The DNA for the CDR3 is TGTGCCAGCAGTTTTTCCGGGTTAGATCAGCCCCAGCATTTT.